The table lists the clone carrying this T cell receptor (beta chain) with a count of one. CD45RO-negative, CCR7-positively selected cells formed the naive CD8 fraction, excluding terminally differentiated effector memory CD45RA+ cells. Only Caucasian adults living in Nashville, Tennessee served as donors. These data originate in a study of shared clonotypes between healthy human individuals. Germline CDR1 is SGHTA and CDR2 is FQGNSA. The CDR3 is made up of 13 amino acids. The V end lost 5 bases, the J end lost 4 bases, and 9 bases lay between the germline ends. The method was immunoSEQ multiplex PCR; TCRdb's version includes in-frame clones alone and lacks a portion of them. Of around 2,000,000 clones listed, approximately 94% were seen once; the top ten hold more than 0.9%.

This TCR came from a man in his late teens or twenties in good health. Specimen: naive CD8+ T cells sorted from blood. The chain combines TRBV7-2 with TRBJ2-1, with D possibly TRBD2 on 5 matching bases. CDR3 DNA sequence: TGTGCCAGCAGCCGGTGGGAGTACAATGAGCAGTTCTTC. Translating it yields CASSRWEYNEQFF.